Presented here are 32 T cell receptor beta chains from one specimen sequenced in a study of OX40 agonist ivuxolimab in advanced cancers. Sequencing was performed with immunoSEQ multiplex PCR; in TCRdb, only in-frame clones are kept and a portion is missing. The sample records 30,000 to 35,000 clones, more than 60% being singletons. Sequencing used CD4+ or CD8+ T cells sorted from blood, obtained in a trial of the OX40 agonist ivuxolimab. These receptors were collected from an adult with an advanced solid tumor such as melanoma, head and neck, liver or kidney cancer.

Note on this clone: The junction differs from germline at one of its ends, possibly a read error. V usage is TRBV2 and J usage is TRBJ1-2; 7 bases align to TRBD1. Per the germline V gene, CDR1 is SNHLY and CDR2 is FYNNEI. The CDR3 consists of 14 residues. CDR3 region: CASREGTANYGYTF. The CDR3 bases are TGTGCCAGCAGGGAAGGGACAGCTAACTATGGCTACACCTTC.

The chain joins TRBV13 to TRBJ2-1, with D possibly being TRBD2 (6 bases). CDR1 and CDR2 from the germline V gene are PRHDT and FYEKMQ (reference sequence). Trimming stripped 1 base from V and 8 bases from J, with 21 bases between. This CDR3 comprises 17 residues. The CDR3 nucleotides are TGTGCCAGCAGCTTAGATGGTTTGGGACTCGGGAAGGATGAGCAGTTCTTC. The encoded protein is CASSLDGLGLGKDEQFF. Drawing the rest from reference TRBV13 and TRBJ2-1, the complete variable domain is AAGVIQSPRHLIKEKRETATLKCYPIPRHDTVYWYQQGPGQDPQFLISFYEKMQSDKGSIPDRFSAQQFSDYHSELNMSSLELGDSALYFCASSLDGLGLGKDEQFFGPGTRLTVL.

This clone was seen a few times. This chain links TRBV5-4 with TRBJ2-3; 10 nucleotides agree with TRBD2. The V gene's germline CDR1 is SGHNT and CDR2 YYREEE (reference sequence). The V and J ends lost 5 bases and 4 bases, in that order; junction bases with no gene match: 7. The CDR3 contains 15 residues. Here the CDR3 DNA reads TGTGCCAGCAGAACCAGCGGGGGGGCGGCAGATACGCAGTATTTT. It is translated as CASRTSGGAADTQYF.

V is TRBV2 and J is TRBJ1-1, with no clear D. Germline values: CDR1 SNHLY, CDR2 FYNNEI. V lost 0 bases and J 5 bases, leaving 7 bases between the germline ends. The CDR3 totals 13 residues. CDR3 region: CASSEALLTEAFF. As DNA, the CDR3 is TGTGCCAGCAGTGAAGCGCTTTTGACTGAAGCTTTCTTT.

This clone was seen just once. The rearrangement links TRBV2 to TRBJ1-1, with a possible D match to TRBD1 (5 bases). Trimming stripped 3 bases from V and 1 base from J, with 6 bases between. The CDR3 has 13 amino acids. Germline V gene sequence: CDR1 SNHLY, CDR2 FYNNEI. The CDR3 DNA sequence: TGTGCCAGCAGTGAGGGGGAGAACACTGAAGCTTTCTTT. Amino acids: CASSEGENTEAFF.

The chain carries TRBV6-6 and TRBJ1-3, with D possibly TRBD1 on 6 matching bases. This CDR3 contains 14 residues. V gave up 6 bases and J gave up 1 base, with 10 bases separating them. Per germline, CDR1 MNHNY and CDR2 SVGAGI (reference sequence). CDR3 sequence: CASRKGTSGNTIYF. In DNA form, the CDR3 reads TGTGCCAGCAGGAAAGGGACATCTGGAAACACCATATATTTT.

The genes are TRBV25-1 and TRBJ2-1; maybe TRBD2 (6 bases). The CDR3 totals 14 residues. CDR1 is MGHDK and CDR2 is SYGVNS in the germline V gene. Trimming pared 10 bases from V and 5 bases from J, leaving 18 bases between. CDR3 residues: CAIPCGVRHNEQFF. CDR3 in DNA: TGTGCCATCCCCTGCGGGGTCAGGCACAATGAGCAGTTCTTC. Variable domain in full (rest from reference TRBV25-1 and TRBJ2-1): EADIYQTPRYLVIGTGKKITLECSQTMGHDKMYWYQQDPGMELHLIHYSYGVNSTEKGDLSSESTVSRIRTEHFPLTLESARPSHTSQYLCAIPCGVRHNEQFFGPGTRLTVL.

The CDR3 DNA is TGTGCCAGCAGTTTACGGGGGTCACCCCTCCACTTT. Residues: CASSLRGSPLHF. The chain has TRBV28 and TRBJ1-6, with a weak D call TRBD1 (5 bases). Between the trimmed V and J ends, which lost 2 bases and 10 bases, there was a span of 6 bases. CDR3 length equals 12 residues. The V gene's germline CDR1 is MDHEN and CDR2 SYDVKM.

The V and J genes are TRBV7-3 and TRBJ2-5, with D perhaps given as TRBD1 or TRBD2 (6 bases each). CDR1 and CDR2 (germline): SGHTA, FQGTGA. This CDR3 spans 15 amino acids. V was pared by 4 bases and J by 2 bases, with 14 bases between. The CDR3 DNA reads as TGTGCCAGCAGCTCCGAACCGGGGGCTCAAGAGACCCAGTACTTC. This encodes CASSSEPGAQETQYF.

This clone appeared a few times. The chain links TRBV19 to TRBJ2-7; D tentatively reads TRBD1 or TRBD2 (6 bases each). V was shortened by 9 bases and J by 6 bases, with 15 bases between the two germline ends. The CDR3 contains 12 residues. Germline V CDR1 and CDR2: LNHDA, SQIVND (reference sequence). The CDR3 reads CARGGRVCEQYF. CDR3 nucleotides: TGTGCCAGGGGGGGCCGGGTCTGCGAGCAGTACTTC.

J is TRBJ1-4 and V is TRBV28; maybe TRBD1 (5 bases). Per the germline V gene, CDR1 is MDHEN and CDR2 is SYDVKM. Between the trimmed V and J ends, which lost 6 bases and 8 bases, there was a span of 16 bases. The CDR3 is 14 amino acids. This CDR3 reads CASRSGTLAEKLFF. DNA for the CDR3: TGTGCCAGCAGGTCCGGGACTCTGGCAGAAAAACTGTTTTTT.

The genes are TRBV5-1 and TRBJ2-1; weak D call: TRBD2 (6 bases). This CDR3 contains 15 residues. The germline gives CDR1 SGHRS, CDR2 YFSETQ. V lost 6 bases and J 4 bases, leaving 17 bases between the germline ends. CDR3 nucleotide sequence: TGCGCCAGCACCTTCGAAGGAGGGCCGTACAATGAGCAGTTCTTC. Protein: CASTFEGGPYNEQFF.

The V call is TRBV18, the J call TRBJ1-5; no definite D call. Germline assignment: CDR1 KGHSH and CDR2 LQKENI. This CDR3 has 14 residues. Between the trimmed V and J ends, which lost 3 bases and 6 bases, there was a span of 12 bases. CDR3 in amino acids: CASSPLGEPQPQHF. CDR3 coding DNA: TGTGCCAGCTCACCCCTGGGTGAGCCTCAGCCCCAGCATTTT.

Turning to this clone: One end of the junction varies from germline; a read error may be responsible. This specimen includes other DNA sequences encoding the same CDR3. The chain employs TRBV7-9 and TRBJ1-1; tentatively, D is TRBD1 (5 bases). The CDR3 loop spans 14 amino acids. The V gene's germline CDR1 is SEHNR and CDR2 FQNEAQ (reference sequence). CDR3 protein: CASSLVGESTEAFF. CDR3 in DNA: TGTGCCAGCAGCTTAGTGGGGGAAAGCACTGAGGCTTTCTTT.

The chain has TRBV11-3 and TRBJ2-2; D may correspond to TRBD1 or TRBD2 (7 bases each). The CDR3 runs 16 residues. The germline V gene has CDR1 SGHNT and CDR2 YENEEA. V lost 2 bases, J lost 6 bases, and 16 bases lay in between. In nucleotides, the CDR3 is TGTGCCAGCAGCTTATTTAAGGCAGGGGGGGCCGGGGAGCTGTTTTTT. It specifies CASSLFKAGGAGELFF.

The V gene is TRBV28, the J gene TRBJ1-5, with D possibly matching TRBD1 (6 bases). CDR3 length equals 15 residues. The germline CDR1 and CDR2 sequences are MDHEN and SYDVKM. V lost 5 bases to trimming and J lost 3 bases, with 14 bases between them. The CDR3 loop is CASSTTGANNQPQHF. The CDR3 DNA follows: TGTGCCAGCAGTACAACGGGGGCCAACAATCAGCCCCAGCATTTT.

The chain links TRBV9 to TRBJ1-2, with 9 bases lining up with TRBD1. The trim removed 2 bases at V and 7 bases at J, leaving 12 bases unmatched. This CDR3 contains 16 residues. Germline V gene sequence: CDR1 SGDLS, CDR2 YYNGEE. CDR3 protein: CASSVAQGATSSGYTF. The CDR3 nucleotides read TGTGCCAGCAGCGTTGCACAGGGGGCGACCTCCTCTGGCTACACCTTC.

This clone was counted only a few times. The chain recombines TRBV30 with TRBJ1-2; D is ambiguous. Germline V gives CDR1 GTSNPN, CDR2 SVGIG (reference sequence). CDR3 size: 16 residues. With 0 bases removed from V and 5 bases from J, the gap between germline ends came to 19 bases. The CDR3 loop is CAWSVTPFRGNYGYTF. The CDR3 nucleotides read TGTGCCTGGAGTGTAACCCCCTTTAGAGGGAATTATGGCTACACCTTC.

The rearrangement links TRBV6-1 to TRBJ2-1; 13 bases map to TRBD2. V shed 6 bases, J shed 1 base, and the junction held 0 bases outside the gene matches. This CDR3 comprises 15 residues. CDR1 and CDR2 from the germline V gene are MNHNS and SASEGT. CDR3 amino acids: CASRGLAGSYNEQFF. CDR3 nucleotides: TGTGCCAGCAGGGGACTAGCGGGATCCTACAATGAGCAGTTCTTC.

The V gene is TRBV2, the J gene TRBJ1-5; TRBD1 matches at 9 bases. The length of the CDR3 is 16 residues. Germline values: CDR1 SNHLY, CDR2 FYNNEI. With 0 bases clipped from V and 7 bases from J, the junction kept 7 bases outside the gene matches. The CDR3, as DNA: TGTGCCAGCAGTGAAGCGAGGACAGGGGTAGGGCAGCCCCAGCATTTT. Amino acids: CASSEARTGVGQPQHF.

The rearrangement uses TRBV7-8 and TRBJ2-2, with a possible D match to TRBD1 (6 bases). This CDR3 has 13 residues. Per germline, CDR1 SGHVS and CDR2 FQNEAQ. V was trimmed by 4 bases and J by 4 bases, leaving 7 bases between them. The CDR3 nucleotides are TGTGCCAGCAGCTACAGGGTCACCGGGGAGCTGTTTTTT. Its translation is CASSYRVTGELFF. The entire variable domain, with the rest obtained from reference TRBV7-8 and TRBJ2-2, is as follows: GAGVSQSPRYKVAKRGQDVALRCDPISGHVSLFWYQQALGQGPEFLTYFQNEAQLDKSGLPSDRFFAERPEGSVSTLKIQRTQQEDSAVYLCASSYRVTGELFFGEGSRLTVL.

The chain combines TRBV7-9 with TRBJ1-6, with D hard to call. Germline-derived CDR1 and CDR2 are SEHNR and FQNEAQ (reference sequence). V shed 6 bases and J shed 0 bases, with 6 bases lying between them. CDR3 length equals 14 residues. The chain's CDR3 is CASRPGSYNSPLHF. The CDR3 nucleotides are TGTGCCAGCAGACCGGGCTCCTATAATTCACCCCTCCACTTT.

As DNA, the CDR3 is TGTGCCAGCACTCCCGGTAGCACAGATACGCAGTATTTT. Residues: CASTPGSTDTQYF. The rearrangement links TRBV6-1 to TRBJ2-3; D ambiguous. V lost 7 bases to trimming and J lost 0 bases, with 8 bases between them. CDR1 MNHNS and CDR2 SASEGT come from the germline V gene. CDR3 size: 13 residues.

This chain joins TRBV30 and TRBJ2-5; 7 nucleotides line up with TRBD1. V dropped 6 bases and J dropped 0; count of bases not matched to a gene: 13. Looked up from germline, CDR1 is GTSNPN and CDR2 is SVGIG (reference sequence). This CDR3 is built from 16 residues. The CDR3 loop reads CACRPVQGQNQETQYF. The DNA for the CDR3 is TGTGCCTGCAGGCCAGTCCAGGGACAGAACCAAGAGACCCAGTACTTC.

This clone has a handful of counts. The V gene is TRBV7-9, the J gene TRBJ2-3; no clear D gene. Trimming left V 6 bases short and J 3 bases short, with 13 bases between. The CDR3 contains 14 residues. CDR1 is SEHNR and CDR2 is FQNEAQ in the germline V gene (reference sequence). CDR3 DNA sequence: TGTGCCAGCAGTCCCGGGTCTTGGACAGATACGCAGTATTTT. Translation: CASSPGSWTDTQYF.

The gene calls are TRBV6-1 and TRBJ2-7; no clear D. Trimming cost V 0 bases and J 2 bases, with 11 bases left between them. In germline, CDR1 is MNHNS, CDR2 SASEGT. The CDR3 sequence is 15 residues long. In DNA, the CDR3 is TGTGCCAGCAGTGAAGCGCGAACACCCACCTACGAGCAGTACTTC. As protein: CASSEARTPTYEQYF.

The chain links TRBV7-3 to TRBJ2-7, with D possibly being TRBD1 (6 bases). Between the trimmed V and J ends, which lost 5 bases and 0 bases, there was a span of 23 bases. Germline lookup yields CDR1 SGHTA and CDR2 FQGTGA. The CDR3 is 18 residues long. DNA of the CDR3: TGTGCCAGCAGCCCCTGGGGCTGGGGACAACGGAGCTCCTACGAGCAGTACTTC. Amino acid sequence: CASSPWGWGQRSSYEQYF.

The gene calls are TRBV11-2 and TRBJ2-1; weak D call: TRBD2 (6 bases). The CDR3 runs to 16 residues. With 5 bases removed from V and 5 bases from J, the gap between germline ends came to 19 bases. Germline V gives CDR1 SGHAT, CDR2 FQNNGV. The CDR3 DNA is TGTGCCAGCAGCCCGTTGGCCGGGAGAGCGAACAATGAGCAGTTCTTC. Protein: CASSPLAGRANNEQFF.

The genes are TRBV28 and TRBJ2-2, with 7 bases that match TRBD1. Losses at the gene ends were 5 bases for V and 6 bases for J; bases not matched to a gene: 12. The CDR3 spans 16 residues. CDR1 MDHEN and CDR2 SYDVKM come from the germline V gene. The CDR3, as DNA: TGTGCCAGCAGTCAAATGACAGGGATCGGCGCCGGGGAGCTGTTTTTT. It yields the protein CASSQMTGIGAGELFF.

The rearrangement joins TRBV5-1 to TRBJ1-5, with D tentatively TRBD1 (6 bases). Looked up from germline, CDR1 is SGHRS and CDR2 is YFSETQ. This CDR3 comprises 15 residues. V was trimmed by 1 base and J by 0 bases, leaving 8 bases between them. CDR3 nucleotide sequence: TGCGCCAGCAGCTTGCAGGGGTATAGCAATCAGCCCCAGCATTTT. As protein: CASSLQGYSNQPQHF.

J is TRBJ2-7 and V is TRBV2, with no clear D. Per the germline V gene, CDR1 is SNHLY and CDR2 is FYNNEI. This CDR3 has 12 amino acids. V gave up 6 bases and J gave up 2 bases, with 8 bases separating them. CDR3 DNA sequence: TGTGCCAGCAGACCGGGTACCTACGAGCAGTACTTC. Protein product: CASRPGTYEQYF. The full variable domain, its missing parts supplied by reference TRBV2 and TRBJ2-7, is EPEVTQTPSHQVTQMGQEVILRCVPISNHLYFYWYRQILGQKVEFLVSFYNNEISEKSEIFDDQFSVERPDGSNFTLKIRSTKLEDSAMYFCASRPGTYEQYFGPGTRLTVT.

The V call is TRBV30, the J call TRBJ1-1; D is perhaps TRBD1 (5 bases). With 0 bases removed from V and 4 bases from J, the gap between germline ends came to 9 bases. This CDR3 has 13 residues. The germline V gene encodes CDR1 GTSNPN and CDR2 SVGIG (reference sequence). The CDR3 nucleotides read TGTGCCTGGAGTGTAACAGGTGGCACTGAAGCTTTCTTT. This encodes CAWSVTGGTEAFF.